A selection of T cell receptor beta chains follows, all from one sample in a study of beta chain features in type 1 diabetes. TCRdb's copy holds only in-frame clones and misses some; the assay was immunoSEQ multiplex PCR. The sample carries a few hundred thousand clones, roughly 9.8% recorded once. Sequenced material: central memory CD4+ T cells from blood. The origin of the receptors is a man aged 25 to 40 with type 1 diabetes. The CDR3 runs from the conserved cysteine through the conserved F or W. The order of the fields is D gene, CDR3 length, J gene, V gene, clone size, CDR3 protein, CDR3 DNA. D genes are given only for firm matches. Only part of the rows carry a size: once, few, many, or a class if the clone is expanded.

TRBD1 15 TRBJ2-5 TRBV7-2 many CASSRFGDREETQYF TGTGCCAGCAGCCGATTCGGGGACAGGGAAGAGACCCAGTACTTC
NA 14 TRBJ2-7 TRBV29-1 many CSVTGHGDSYEQYF TGCAGCGTCACCGGACACGGGGATTCCTACGAGCAGTACTTC
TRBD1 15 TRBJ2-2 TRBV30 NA CAWSDGTGWAGELFF TGTGCCTGGAGTGACGGGACAGGGTGGGCCGGGGAGCTGTTTTTT
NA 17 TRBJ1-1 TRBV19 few CASSFSGTRITGTEAFF TGTGCCAGTAGTTTTTCCGGGACAAGGATAACGGGGACTGAAGCTTTCTTT
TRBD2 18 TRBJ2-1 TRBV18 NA CASSSGLAGLSSYNEQFF TGTGCCAGCTCATCGGGACTAGCGGGCCTGAGCTCCTACAATGAGCAGTTCTTC
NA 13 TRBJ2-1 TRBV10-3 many CAISGGSYNEQFF TGTGCCATCAGTGGGGGCTCCTACAATGAGCAGTTCTTC
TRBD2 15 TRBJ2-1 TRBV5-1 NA CASERRTSGYNEQFF TGCGCCAGCGAGCGGAGGACTAGCGGATACAATGAGCAGTTCTTC
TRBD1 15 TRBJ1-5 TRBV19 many CASSTQWTGLQPQHF TGTGCCAGTAGTACCCAATGGACAGGCCTACAGCCCCAGCATTTT
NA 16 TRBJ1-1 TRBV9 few CASSQDGQLRNTEAFF TGTGCCAGCAGCCAAGATGGTCAGCTACGGAACACTGAAGCTTTCTTT
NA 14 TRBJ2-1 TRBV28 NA CASSRLRGAYEQFF TGTGCCAGCAGCCGGCTTCGGGGGGCGTATGAGCAGTTCTTC
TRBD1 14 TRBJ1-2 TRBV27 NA CASSRYTGGGGYTF TGTGCCAGCAGTCGGTACACAGGGGGCGGTGGCTACACCTTC
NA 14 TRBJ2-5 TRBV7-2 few CASSLVRTRETQYF TGTGCCAGCAGCTTAGTCCGTACACGCGAGACCCAGTACTTC
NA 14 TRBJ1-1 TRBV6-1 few CASSETPGGTEAFF TGTGCCAGCAGTGAGACCCCCGGGGGCACTGAAGCTTTCTTT
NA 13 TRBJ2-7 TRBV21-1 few CASTTEGIYEQYF TGTGCCAGCACCACGGAAGGGATTTACGAGCAGTACTTC
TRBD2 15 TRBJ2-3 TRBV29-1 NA CSVTWASGSTDTQYF TGCAGCGTTACATGGGCTAGCGGGAGCACAGATACGCAGTATTTT
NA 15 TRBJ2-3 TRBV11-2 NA CASSLDGLGPDTQYF TGTGCCAGCAGCTTAGATGGCCTCGGCCCAGATACGCAGTATTTT
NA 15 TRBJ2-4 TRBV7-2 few CASSLRPEALNIQYF TGTGCCAGCAGCCTCCGACCAGAGGCATTGAACATTCAGTACTTC
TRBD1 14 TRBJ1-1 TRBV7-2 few CASSLGQGDREAFF TGTGCCAGCAGCTTAGGGCAGGGGGACCGTGAAGCTTTCTTT
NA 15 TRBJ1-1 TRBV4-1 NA CASRPPGDGDTEAFF TGCGCCAGCAGGCCCCCTGGGGATGGGGACACTGAAGCTTTCTTT
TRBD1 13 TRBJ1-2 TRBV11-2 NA CASSFDRGDGYTF TGTGCCAGCAGCTTTGACAGGGGAGATGGCTACACCTTC
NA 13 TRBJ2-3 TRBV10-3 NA CAGKGTNTDTQYF TGTGCCGGCAAGGGAACTAACACAGATACGCAGTATTTT
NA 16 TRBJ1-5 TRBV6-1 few CASSERDFYKGQPQHF TGTGCCAGCAGTGAGAGGGACTTCTATAAGGGTCAGCCCCAGCATTTT
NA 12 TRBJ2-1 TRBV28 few CASSPVDIKQFF TGTGCCAGCAGTCCCGTCGATATTAAGCAGTTCTTC
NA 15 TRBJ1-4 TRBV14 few CASSQGYSSNEKLFF TGTGCCAGCAGCCAAGGGTACAGTTCTAATGAAAAACTGTTTTTT
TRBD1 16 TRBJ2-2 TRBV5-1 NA CASSPGGTGGTGELFF TGCGCCAGCAGCCCCGGCGGGACAGGGGGAACCGGGGAGCTGTTTTTT
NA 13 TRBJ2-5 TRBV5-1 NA CASSSATYETQYF TGCGCCAGCAGCTCGGCGACTTACGAGACCCAGTACTTC
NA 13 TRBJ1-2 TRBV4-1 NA CASSQDTSYGYTF TGCGCCAGCAGCCAAGATACGAGCTATGGCTACACCTTC
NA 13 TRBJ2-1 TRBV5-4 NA CASSGEASGEQFF TGTGCCAGCAGCGGGGAGGCCTCCGGTGAGCAGTTCTTC
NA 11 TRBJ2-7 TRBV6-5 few CASTISYEQYF TGTGCCAGCACTATTTCCTACGAGCAGTACTTC
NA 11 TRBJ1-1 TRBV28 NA CASRDNTEAFF TGTGCCAGCAGGGATAACACTGAAGCTTTCTTT
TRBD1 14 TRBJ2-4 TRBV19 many CATLGTGGRNIQYF TGTGCCACCCTTGGGACAGGGGGTAGGAACATTCAGTACTTC
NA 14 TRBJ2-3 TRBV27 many CASSPQGFIYTQYF TGTGCCAGCAGTCCCCAGGGGTTCATTTATACGCAGTATTTT
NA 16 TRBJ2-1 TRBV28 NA CASSPGGHTSYNEQFF TGTGCCAGCAGCCCCGGGGGTCACACCTCCTACAATGAGCAGTTCTTC
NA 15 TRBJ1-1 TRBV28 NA CASSSPRGANTEAFF TGTGCCAGCAGTTCTCCGAGGGGGGCGAACACTGAAGCTTTCTTT
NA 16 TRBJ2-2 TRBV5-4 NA CASSLRVASNTGELFF TGTGCCAGCAGCTTACGGGTAGCCTCGAACACCGGGGAGCTGTTTTTT
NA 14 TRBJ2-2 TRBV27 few CASSLEVGTGELFF TGTGCCAGCAGTTTAGAAGTGGGAACCGGGGAGCTGTTTTTT
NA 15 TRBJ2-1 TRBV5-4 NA CASSPGTDSYNEQFF TGTGCCAGCAGCCCCGGGACGGACTCCTACAATGAGCAGTTCTTC
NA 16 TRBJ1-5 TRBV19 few CASSRGAGYSNQPQHF TGTGCCAGTAGTAGGGGGGCTGGGTATAGCAATCAGCCCCAGCATTTT
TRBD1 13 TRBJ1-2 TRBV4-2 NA CASSTEGAYGYTF TGTGCCAGCAGCACCGAGGGGGCGTATGGCTACACCTTC
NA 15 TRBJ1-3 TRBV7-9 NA CASSPRGFTGNTIYF TGTGCCAGCAGCCCACGCGGGTTCACTGGAAACACCATATATTTT
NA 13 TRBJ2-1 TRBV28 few CASTREYDNEQFF TGTGCCAGCACGAGAGAATACGACAATGAGCAGTTCTTC
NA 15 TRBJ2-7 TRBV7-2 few CASSLAAGASYEQYF TGTGCCAGCAGCTTAGCGGCAGGCGCCTCCTACGAGCAGTACTTC
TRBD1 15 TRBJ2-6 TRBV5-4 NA CASSAQGAGANVLTF TGTGCCAGCAGCGCCCAGGGGGCTGGGGCCAACGTCCTGACTTTC
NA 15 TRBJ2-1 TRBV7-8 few CASSLDVSSYNEQFF TGTGCCAGCAGCTTAGATGTGAGCTCCTACAATGAGCAGTTCTTC
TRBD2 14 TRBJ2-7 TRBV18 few CASSPGTSGLEQYF TGTGCCAGCTCCCCCGGGACTAGCGGTCTGGAGCAGTACTTC
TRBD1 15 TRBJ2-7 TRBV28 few CASTTTGTGSYEQYF TGTGCCAGCACCACCACCGGGACAGGGTCCTACGAGCAGTACTTC
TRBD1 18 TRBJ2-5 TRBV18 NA CASSPNRTGMWGQETQYF TGTGCCAGCTCACCAAACAGGACAGGGATGTGGGGGCAAGAGACCCAGTACTTC
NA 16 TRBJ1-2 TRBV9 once CASSVGVGGAHRGYTF TGTGCCAGCAGCGTAGGTGTCGGCGGGGCCCATCGAGGCTACACCTTC
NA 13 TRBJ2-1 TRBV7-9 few CASSLAGSNEQFF TGTGCCAGCAGCTTGGCGGGTTCAAATGAGCAGTTCTTC
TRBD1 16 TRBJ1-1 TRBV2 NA CASTSLPGGTGGPAFF TGTGCCAGCACCTCTCTCCCCGGTGGGACAGGGGGCCCGGCTTTCTTT
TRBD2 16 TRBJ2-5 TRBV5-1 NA CASSLATSGHQETQYF TGCGCCAGCAGCTTGGCGACTAGCGGTCACCAAGAGACCCAGTACTTC
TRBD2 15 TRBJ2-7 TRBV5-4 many CASTLSGRASDEQYF TGTGCCAGCACCCTAAGCGGGAGGGCCAGCGACGAGCAGTACTTC